This T cell receptor (beta chain) was captured in a study of blood T cell repertoires in COVID-19 (dated by TCRdb to the early 2020s). A note on the overall study: The collaborator samples originated in the United States, Italy and Spain and spanned the acute and convalescent phases of COVID-19. The material from the prospective study consisted of cDNA or gDNA derived from T cells, B-cell-depleted T cells, or PBMCs. Subjects who had been exposed to COVID-19, were actively infected with it, or had recovered from it provided the deeply sampled blood TCRbeta repertoires that made up the dataset. The repertoires were released in a freely available public database intended as a resource for research on the immune response to SARS-CoV-2. Samples came from the ongoing ImmuneRACE study (first 160 participants) plus 1,254 subjects from 6 global collaborators. The sample metadata nearly always contained a de-identified subject ID, COVID-19 status, age in years and sex. HLA class I and class II types, where available, came from metadata supplied by the sample provider rather than from assay-based typing. Overall study outcomes, separate from this receptor: The quantity of clinical and demographic metadata differed by source and by participant and was supplied without curation.

Note on this clone: Its antigen target is currently unknown. Within one base of it there is no much larger clone, and no base qualities were kept.

The germline V gene provides CDR1 LGHNA and CDR2 YNFKEQ. After removal of 4 bases from V and 5 bases from J, the junction retains 6 bases not matched to a gene. Taken from cysteine to phenylalanine, the CDR3 has 15 residues. The DNA shown is the 45-base CDR3, in frame from base 1. Each collaborating institution followed its own protocols to collect whole blood in K2EDTA tubes. For TCRbeta analysis, collaborators shipped samples in one of three forms: frozen whole blood, isolated PBMCs, or DNA extracted from either of those sample types. TCRbeta CDR3 regions were amplified from genomic DNA by means of the immunoSEQ Assay, a bias-controlled multiplex PCR. In the original analysis: Within the assay, amplification of reference gene primers was used to estimate how many nucleated cells each sample contained. To quantify the absolute abundance of each unique TCRbeta CDR3 rearrangement, sequence reads were collapsed and filtered. For each sample, productive Simpson clonality was calculated as the square root of Simpson's diversity index over productive rearrangements. TCRdb provides this immuneACCESS table in a form limited to in-frame rearrangements. Some clones are lacking; in checked studies, under half of them reflect an unresolved V gene, and why the rest are absent is not known. V and J calls and clone size come straight from that table; D and trimming were deduced from the DNA. The sample profile shows fewer than 85,000 clones; less than 90% of them were found once. The ten largest clonotypes hold 9.1% of the sample.

The sample consisted of peripheral blood. This sequence was found in a human donor in a cohort sampled during active COVID-19. Recombination connected TRBV4-2 to TRBJ2-2, with TRBD1 identical over 8 junction bases. The base sequence is TGTGCCAGCAGCCCACGGACAGGGAGTACCGGGGAGCTGTTTTTT. Translated, it reads CASSPRTGSTGELFF.